This T cell receptor (beta chain) was recovered during a study of identical twins. Whole-study findings and limits: Models, which agreed with sharing between unrelated individuals, nonetheless underestimated the out-of-frame TCR alpha sharing seen in monozygotic twins. The same donors were not followed; conclusions instead depended on cross-sectional statistical analysis.

There are many counts of this clonotype. Its specificity is not known. A universal primer site was added by template switching, and unique molecular identifiers were carried by the cDNA. One entry per CDR3 protein results from TCRdb running MiXCR on the 5' RACE reads. The sample holds roughly 710,000 distinct CDR3 sequences; approximately 6.1% are singletons and the top ten take around 1.9%. The sample was naive T cells sorted from blood. The source is a man between 18 and 29 years old in good health.

The CDR3 DNA reads TGTGGGGCGGCCCGGACAGGGTATGGCTACACCTTC. Protein: CGAARTGYGYTF. The chain has TRBV2 and TRBJ1-2; 8 bases are shared with TRBD1. In germline, CDR1 is SNHLY, CDR2 FYNNEI. This CDR3 has 12 residues.